This section outlines one TCR beta chain sequence together with its context. Its antigen remains unidentified. The data belong to a study of cytomegalovirus exposure and HLA in healthy donors. Findings of the study overall: A later analysis found most CMV-associated TCR beta chains apparently HLA-restricted.

PCR was performed using 60 Vbeta and 13 Jbeta primers. Data came from immunoSEQ multiplex PCR; TCRdb stores just in-frame clones and leaves some out. The sample comprises around 150,000 clones, roughly three quarters of which are singletons, and around 6.8% rests with the top ten. Sample: PBMCs. The TCR was taken from a man aged 35-49 years in good health and CMV-seropositive.

CDR3 sequence: CASSVAGTGGSYNQYF. As DNA, the CDR3 is TGTGCCAGCAGCGTAGCTGGGACGGGGGGCTCTTACAACCAGTACTTC. V gene TRBV9 combines with J gene TRBJ2-5; D perhaps matches TRBD2 (7 bases). V was pared by 0 bases and J by 10 bases, with 22 bases between. Germline V gene data show CDR1 as SGDLS and CDR2 as YYNGEE. This CDR3 is 16 amino acids long.